Here is one TCR beta chain with its context. This entry is derived from a study of OX40 agonist ivuxolimab in advanced cancers. Only in-frame clones appear in the TCRdb table, and some are missing; sequencing was by immunoSEQ multiplex PCR. This table has 75,000 to 95,000 clones, 80% to 90% appearing once. V gave up 2 bases and J gave up 1 base, with 9 bases separating them. CDR3 size: 14 residues. Germline V gene sequence: CDR1 SGHKS, CDR2 YYEKEE (reference sequence). The receptor comes from an adult with an advanced solid tumor such as melanoma, head and neck, liver or kidney cancer. Specimen: CD4+ or CD8+ T cells sorted from blood, collected in a trial of the OX40 agonist ivuxolimab. J is TRBJ2-5 and V is TRBV5-5, with D possibly TRBD1 on 6 matching bases. CDR3 nucleotide sequence: TGTGCCAGCAGCTTTGGACAGTCCCAAGAGACCCAGTACTTC. Encoded protein: CASSFGQSQETQYF.